The clone carrying this TCR beta chain was seen more than once but under ten times. The data were obtained in a study of T cells in tumors after PD-1 blockade. Study-level background: During anti-PD-1 treatment, some patients continued daily vismodegib 150 mg.

Profiled with immunoSEQ multiplex PCR; TCRdb holds only in-frame clones, not every one. In the table there are about 14,000 clones, around four fifths of which are singletons. The CDR3 loop spans 13 amino acids. Germline V lookup: CDR1 ENHRY, CDR2 SYGVKD. V trimming: 7 bases; J trimming: 5 bases; junction bases outside the gene matches: 6. The source of this sequence is a human donor with basal cell carcinoma. The material sequenced was PBMCs, taken after anti-PD-1 treatment. The rearrangement joins TRBV10-3 to TRBJ1-1, with TRBD1 matching over 8 bases. CDR3 DNA: TGTGCCATCACCAGGGGGCTAGGGACTGAAGCTTTCTTT. This encodes CAITRGLGTEAFF.